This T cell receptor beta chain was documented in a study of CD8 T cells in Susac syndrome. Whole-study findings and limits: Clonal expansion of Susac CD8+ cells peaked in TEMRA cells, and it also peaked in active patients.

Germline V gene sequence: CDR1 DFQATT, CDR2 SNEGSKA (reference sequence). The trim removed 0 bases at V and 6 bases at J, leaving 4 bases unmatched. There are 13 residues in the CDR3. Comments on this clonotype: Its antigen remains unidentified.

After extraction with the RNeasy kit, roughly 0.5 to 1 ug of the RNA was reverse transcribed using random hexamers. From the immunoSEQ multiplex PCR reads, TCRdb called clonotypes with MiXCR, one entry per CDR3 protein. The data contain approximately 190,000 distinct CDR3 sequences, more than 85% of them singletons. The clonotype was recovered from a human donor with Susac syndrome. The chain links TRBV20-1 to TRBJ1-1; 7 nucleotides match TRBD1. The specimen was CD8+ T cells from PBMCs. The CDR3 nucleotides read TGCAGTGCTAGAGAAAGGGGGCAGGCTGAAGCTTTCTTT. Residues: CSARERGQAEAFF.